This TCR beta chain was recovered during a study of OX40 agonist ivuxolimab in advanced cancers. Measured with immunoSEQ multiplex PCR; TCRdb has only the in-frame clones, and not every one. The sample yields 50,000 or so clones, 86% seen once. CDR1 and CDR2 (germline): SGHNT, YENEEA. The CDR3 contains 13 residues. V lost 0 bases to trimming and J lost 8 bases, with 5 bases between them. The receptor comes from an adult with an advanced solid tumor such as melanoma, head and neck, liver or kidney cancer. The specimen was CD4+ or CD8+ T cells sorted from blood, collected in a trial of the OX40 agonist ivuxolimab. V gene TRBV11-3 combines with J gene TRBJ1-6; no clear D gene. CDR3 in DNA: TGTGCCAGCAGCTTAGAGGGAGATTCACCCCTCCACTTT. Translating it yields CASSLEGDSPLHF.